Below are 4 T cell receptor beta chains sequenced from a single sample in a study of blood T cell repertoires in COVID-19. TCRdb's copy holds only in-frame clones and misses some; the assay was immunoSEQ multiplex PCR. Of 180,000 or so clones listed, roughly 84% are singletons. The sample comprised PBMCs or T cells enriched from blood (not recorded which). These receptors came from a woman aged 55 to 70 who had recovered from COVID-19.

This sequence joins TRBV5-1 and TRBJ2-7; weak D call: TRBD1 (6 bases). V lost 0 bases and J lost 0, with 10 bases in between. The CDR3 extends over 15 amino acids. Germline V gene data show CDR1 as SGHRS and CDR2 as YFSETQ. CDR3 region: CASSLGRGYSYEQYF. The CDR3 DNA reads TGCGCCAGCAGCTTGGGCAGGGGATACTCCTACGAGCAGTACTTC. The whole variable domain, filled in from reference TRBV5-1 and TRBJ2-7, reads KAGVTQTPRYLIKTRGQQVTLSCSPISGHRSVSWYQQTPGQGLQFLFEYFSETQRNKGNFPGRFSGRQFSNSRSEMNVSTLELGDSALYLCASSLGRGYSYEQYFGPGTRLTVT.

The chain couples TRBV14 to TRBJ1-4; 8 nucleotides match TRBD1. The V gene end was trimmed by 6 bases and the J gene end by 7 bases; junction bases not matched to a gene: 7. Germline assignment: CDR1 SGHDN and CDR2 FVKESK. The CDR3 is 14 amino acids. The CDR3 loop is CASSRRQGSEKLFF. Written as DNA, the CDR3 is TGTGCCAGCAGTCGACGACAGGGGAGTGAAAAACTGTTTTTT.

V usage is TRBV28 and J usage is TRBJ2-1; 7 bases map to TRBD1. The CDR3 covers 16 residues. J gave up 7 bases and V 5 bases, and 14 bases lay outside the gene matches. Looked up from germline, CDR1 is MDHEN and CDR2 is SYDVKM. CDR3 sequence reads: CASSRLEGTDGNEQFF. CDR3 nucleotide sequence: TGTGCCAGCAGTCGTCTCGAAGGGACAGATGGGAATGAGCAGTTCTTC.

This clone was detected only once. This chain uses TRBV19 with TRBJ1-1, with D possibly matching TRBD1 (6 bases). The germline gives CDR1 LNHDA, CDR2 SQIVND (reference sequence). Deletions cut 5 bases from V and 5 bases from J, with 12 bases between. This CDR3 contains 13 residues. The CDR3 DNA reads TGTGCCAGTAGTCAAACTCAGGGGACTGAAGCTTTCTTT. This gives the protein CASSQTQGTEAFF.